The following is a T cell receptor beta chain sequence with its context. The length of the CDR3 is 16 residues. Germline V gene data show CDR1 as MNHNY and CDR2 as SVGAGI (reference sequence). Trimming stripped 5 bases from V and 6 bases from J, with 20 bases between. The data stem from a study of blood T cell repertoires in COVID-19. The protocol was immunoSEQ multiplex PCR, while the TCRdb copy is restricted to in-frame clones and leaves out a portion. The data show some 510,000 clones, roughly 88% seen once. The V and J genes are TRBV6-6 and TRBJ2-1; perhaps TRBD1 as D (8 bases). This receptor was taken from a woman aged 40 to 50 who had recovered from COVID-19. The source material was PBMCs or T cells enriched from blood (not recorded which). CDR3 amino acids: CASSRPDRGGVNEQFF. CDR3 coding DNA: TGTGCCAGCAGTCGCCCAGACAGGGGAGGGGTCAATGAGCAGTTCTTC.